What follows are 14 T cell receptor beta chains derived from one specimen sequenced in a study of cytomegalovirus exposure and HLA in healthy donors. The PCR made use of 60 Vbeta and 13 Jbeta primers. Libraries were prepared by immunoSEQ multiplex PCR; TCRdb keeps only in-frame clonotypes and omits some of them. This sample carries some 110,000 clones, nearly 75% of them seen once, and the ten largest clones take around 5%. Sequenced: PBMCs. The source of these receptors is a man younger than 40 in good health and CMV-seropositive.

CDR3 protein: CASSLGDITNTGELFF. CDR3 DNA: TGTGCCAGCAGCTTGGGGGACATTACAAACACCGGGGAGCTGTTTTTT. This chain links TRBV5-5 with TRBJ2-2; maybe TRBD1 (6 bases). The CDR3 runs 16 residues. Germline V gives CDR1 SGHKS, CDR2 YYEKEE (reference sequence). V lost 0 bases, J lost 2 bases, and 11 bases lay in between.

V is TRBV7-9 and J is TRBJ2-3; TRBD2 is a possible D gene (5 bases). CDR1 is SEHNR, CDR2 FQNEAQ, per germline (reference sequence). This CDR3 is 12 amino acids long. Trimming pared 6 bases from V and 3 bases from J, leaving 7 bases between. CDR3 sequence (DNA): TGTGCCAGCAGGGACTGGACAGATACGCAGTATTTT. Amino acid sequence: CASRDWTDTQYF. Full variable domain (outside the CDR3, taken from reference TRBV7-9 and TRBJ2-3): DTGVSQNPRHKITKRGQNVTFRCDPISEHNRLYWYRQTLGQGPEFLTYFQNEAQLEKSRLLSDRFSAERPKGSFSTLEIQRTEQGDSAMYLCASRDWTDTQYFGPGTRLTVL.

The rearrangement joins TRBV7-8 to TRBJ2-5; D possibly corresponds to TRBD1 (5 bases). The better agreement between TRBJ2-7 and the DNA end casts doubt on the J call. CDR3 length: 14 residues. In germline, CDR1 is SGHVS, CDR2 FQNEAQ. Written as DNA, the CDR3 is TGTGCCAGCAGCTTAGCCGAGGACAAGGGCGAGCAGTACTTC. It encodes CASSLAEDKGEQYF.

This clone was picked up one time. The CDR3 protein is CASSPGGNQPQHF. The CDR3 DNA reads as TGTGCCAGCAGTCCCGGCGGGAACCAGCCCCAGCATTTT. This chain uses TRBV27 with TRBJ1-5; D unclear. Germline V gene data show CDR1 as MNHEY and CDR2 as SMNVEV (reference sequence). CDR3 length equals 13 residues. V was trimmed by 5 bases and J by 7 bases, leaving 12 bases between them.

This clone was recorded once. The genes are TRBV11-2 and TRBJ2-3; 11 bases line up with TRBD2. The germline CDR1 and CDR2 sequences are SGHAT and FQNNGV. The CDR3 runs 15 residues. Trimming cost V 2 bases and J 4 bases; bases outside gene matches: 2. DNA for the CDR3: TGTGCCAGCAGCTTAATAGCGGGGGGGCCAGATACGCAGTATTTT. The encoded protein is CASSLIAGGPDTQYF. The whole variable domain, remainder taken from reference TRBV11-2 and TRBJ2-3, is EAGVAQSPRYKIIEKRQSVAFWCNPISGHATLYWYQQILGQGPKLLIQFQNNGVVDDSQLPKDRFSAERLKGVDSTLKIQPAKLEDSAVYLCASSLIAGGPDTQYFGPGTRLTVL.

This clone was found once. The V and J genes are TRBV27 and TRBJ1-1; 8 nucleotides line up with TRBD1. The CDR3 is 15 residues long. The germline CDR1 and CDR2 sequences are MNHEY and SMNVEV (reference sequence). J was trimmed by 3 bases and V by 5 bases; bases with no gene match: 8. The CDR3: CASSLGQGAYTEAFF. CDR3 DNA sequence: TGTGCCAGCAGTCTAGGACAGGGCGCGTACACTGAAGCTTTCTTT.

CDR3 bases: TGTGCCAGCAGCTTAGGGGACAGGACCTACGAGCAGTACTTC. Translation: CASSLGDRTYEQYF. The chain recombines TRBV11-2 with TRBJ2-7, with 8 bases identical to TRBD1. The CDR3 has 14 amino acids. CDR1 is SGHAT and CDR2 is FQNNGV in the germline V gene. Losses at the gene ends were 1 base for V and 2 bases for J; bases not matched to a gene: 1. The full variable domain, completed using reference TRBV11-2 and TRBJ2-7, is EAGVAQSPRYKIIEKRQSVAFWCNPISGHATLYWYQQILGQGPKLLIQFQNNGVVDDSQLPKDRFSAERLKGVDSTLKIQPAKLEDSAVYLCASSLGDRTYEQYFGPGTRLTVT.

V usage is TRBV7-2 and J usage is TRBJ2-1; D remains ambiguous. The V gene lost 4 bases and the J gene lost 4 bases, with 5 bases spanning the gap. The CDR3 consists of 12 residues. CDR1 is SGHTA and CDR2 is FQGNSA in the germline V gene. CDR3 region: CASSSTYNEQFF. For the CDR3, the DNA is TGTGCCAGCAGCTCCACTTACAATGAGCAGTTCTTC.

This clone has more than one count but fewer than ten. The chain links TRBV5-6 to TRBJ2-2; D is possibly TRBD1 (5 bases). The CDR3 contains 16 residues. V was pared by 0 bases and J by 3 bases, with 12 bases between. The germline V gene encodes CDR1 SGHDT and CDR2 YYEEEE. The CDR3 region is CASSLAPRVDTGELFF. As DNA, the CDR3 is TGTGCCAGCAGCTTGGCCCCCAGGGTTGACACCGGGGAGCTGTTTTTT.

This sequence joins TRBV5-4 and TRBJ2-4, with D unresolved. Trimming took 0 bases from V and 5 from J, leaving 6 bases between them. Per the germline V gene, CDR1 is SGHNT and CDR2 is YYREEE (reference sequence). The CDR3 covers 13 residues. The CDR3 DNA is TGTGCCAGCAGCTTGGATCCAGAAAACATTCAGTACTTC. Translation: CASSLDPENIQYF.

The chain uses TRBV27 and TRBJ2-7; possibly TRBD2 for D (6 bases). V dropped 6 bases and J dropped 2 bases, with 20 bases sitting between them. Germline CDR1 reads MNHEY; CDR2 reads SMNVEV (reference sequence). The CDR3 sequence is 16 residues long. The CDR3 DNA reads TGTGCCAGCAGCCCCTCATCGGGAGAATCTACCTACGAGCAGTACTTC. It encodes CASSPSSGESTYEQYF.

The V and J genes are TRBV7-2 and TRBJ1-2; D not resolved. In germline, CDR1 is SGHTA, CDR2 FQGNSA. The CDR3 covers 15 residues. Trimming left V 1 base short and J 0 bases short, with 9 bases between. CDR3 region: CASSLDGSSNYGYTF. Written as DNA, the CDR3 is TGTGCCAGCAGCTTAGACGGTAGCTCTAACTATGGCTACACCTTC.

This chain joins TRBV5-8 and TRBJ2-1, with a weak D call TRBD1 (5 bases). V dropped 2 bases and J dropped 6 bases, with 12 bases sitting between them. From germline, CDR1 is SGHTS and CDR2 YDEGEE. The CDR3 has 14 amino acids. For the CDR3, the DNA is TGTGCCAGCAGCTTCGCCCGGCAGGGCAATGAGCAGTTCTTC. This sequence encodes CASSFARQGNEQFF.

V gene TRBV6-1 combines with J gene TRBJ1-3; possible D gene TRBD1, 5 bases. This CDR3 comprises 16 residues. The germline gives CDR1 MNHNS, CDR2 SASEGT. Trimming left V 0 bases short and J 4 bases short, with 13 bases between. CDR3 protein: CASSEAAGPSGNTIYF. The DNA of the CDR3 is TGTGCCAGCAGTGAAGCGGCAGGGCCATCAGGAAACACCATATATTTT.